This TCR beta chain was captured by sequencing in a study of molecular identifiers for immune sequencing clone quantification. Study-level points and caveats: Highly expanded clone sizes could end up underestimated if a barcode were shared by identical TCR molecules. Whereas naive cells kept under 1% of molecules in clones above 20 RNA copies, such clones held over 98% in effectors.

V lost 4 bases and J lost 4; bases outside the gene matches: 1. The CDR3 extends over 12 amino acids. Germline lookup yields CDR1 GTSNPN and CDR2 SVGIG (reference sequence). TCRdb reprocessed the PCR reads with MiXCR, giving one entry per CDR3 protein. The sample lists some 10,000 distinct CDR3 sequences; more than 15% were seen once. A note on this clonotype: As yet, its antigen is unknown.

Libraries used about 19,000 to 1,000,000 sorted naive CD8 T cells and 10%, 30% or 50% RNA input. Sequenced material: naive CD8+ T cells from blood, with Jurkat cell RNA spiked in. Subset reported: FACS-sorted CD8+CD4-CCR7+CD45RA+ naive T cells. The clonotype comes from a human donor in good health. Some libraries in this study had Jurkat cell RNA spiked in. The V gene is TRBV30, the J gene TRBJ2-7; 10 bases line up with TRBD2. This CDR3 reads CAWTSGRYEQYF. The CDR3 coding sequence is TGTGCCTGGACTAGCGGGAGATACGAGCAGTACTTC.